Listed below are T cell receptor beta chains from one sample, sequenced in a study of blood T cell repertoires in COVID-19. The data were produced by immunoSEQ multiplex PCR, yet TCRdb's version contains in-frame clones alone and is incomplete. This sample yields around 130,000 clones, of which 65% to 90% are seen a single time; 2.5% to 3% belongs to the top ten. The sample was peripheral blood. The receptors here all came from a man aged 45-65 years with acute or convalescent COVID-19. CDR3s include the opening cysteine and the closing phenylalanine or tryptophan. Each record gives: clone size, D gene, J gene, V gene, CDR3 DNA, CDR3 protein. The D gene is left open where the match is weak. Part of the rows lack a size; the others show once, few, many or a class for expanded clones.

>-|-|TRBJ1-3|TRBV1
TGCACCAGGCACAGGCGACTCTCCGGAAACACCATATATTTT
CTRHRRLSGNTIYF
>-|-|TRBJ1-1|TRBV7-2
TGTGCCAGCAGCCCCTCCCGACTATACAGGGCTCAGGCTTTCTTT
CASSPSRLYRAQAFF
>-|-|TRBJ2-4|TRBV5-6
TGTGCCAGCAGCTTGGCGGGGTTGGCCAAAAACATTCAGTACTTC
CASSLAGLAKNIQYF
>-|TRBD1|TRBJ1-2|TRBV19
TGTGCCAGTAGTACGACAGGGCTTTATGGCTACACCTTC
CASSTTGLYGYTF
>-|TRBD2|TRBJ2-3|TRBV3-1/TRBV3-2
TGTGCCAGCAGCCGGCACGGGGCTAGCGGAGGGGCAGATACGCAGTATTTT
CASSRHGASGGADTQYF
>-|TRBD1|TRBJ2-7|TRBV28
TGTGCCAGCAGTTTTCCTACAGGGGCCTCCTACGAGCAGTACTTC
CASSFPTGASYEQYF
>-|TRBD1|TRBJ1-1|TRBV7-3
TGTGCCAGCAGCTTAACGAGGGACAGCGGCACTGAAGCTTTCTTT
CASSLTRDSGTEAFF
>-|-|TRBJ1-1|TRBV20-1
TGCAGTGCTAGTTTCCAGCGTATGAACACTGAAGCTTTCTTT
CSASFQRMNTEAFF
>-|-|TRBJ1-1|TRBV3-1/TRBV3-2
TGTGCCAGCAGCCAAGTCCGCTTGGCGAACACTGAAGCTTTCTTT
CASSQVRLANTEAFF
>-|-|TRBJ1-6|TRBV30
TGTGCCTGGAGTGCTTCTAGCCCCTATAATTCACCCCTCCACTTT
CAWSASSPYNSPLHF
>-|-|TRBJ1-5|TRBV12-5
TGTGCTAGTGGTTTGGGGACAGAGAGTCAGCCCCAGCATTTT
CASGLGTESQPQHF
>once|-|TRBJ1-2|TRBV9
TGTGCCAGCAGCTCCGAGATAGGGGCAATTGGCTACACCTTC
CASSSEIGAIGYTF
>once|-|TRBJ1-3|TRBV7-6
TGTGCCAGCAGCTTAGCTCTCGGCTCTGGAAACACCATATATTTT
CASSLALGSGNTIYF
>-|TRBD1|TRBJ1-6|TRBV12-3/TRBV12-4
TGTGCCAGCAGTCTACAGGGGGGTTCACCCCTCCACTTT
CASSLQGGSPLHF
>-|-|TRBJ2-7|TRBV7-9
TGTGCCACCGATCGGCAGGGCGCGCTGTCCTACGAGCAGTACTTC
CATDRQGALSYEQYF
>-|-|TRBJ2-5|TRBV1
TGCACCAGCAGCCCCCGACTAAGAAGCGGGAGCCCTTTTTTGCTTCAATGGTACCAAGAGACCCAGTACTTC
CTSSPRLRSGSPFLLQWYQETQYF
>once|TRBD1|TRBJ1-2|TRBV9
TGTGCCAGCAGCGTAGATCCCGGGACAGTCTATGGCTACACCTTC
CASSVDPGTVYGYTF
>-|TRBD1|TRBJ1-1|TRBV6-2/TRBV6-3
TGTGCCAGCAGTTACCCCGGGACAGTGAACACTGAAGCTTTCTTT
CASSYPGTVNTEAFF
>-|-|TRBJ2-5|TRBV5-4
TGTGCCAGCGTCTCGGACGGTCCGGGAGCCCAGTACTTC
CASVSDGPGAQYF
>-|-|TRBJ1-2|TRBV6-1
TGTGCCAGCAGTGACAGGGATGGCTACACCTTC
CASSDRDGYTF
>few|-|TRBJ2-7|TRBV12-3/TRBV12-4
TGTGCCAGCAGTTTGTCCGGGGGCTACGAGCAGTACTTC
CASSLSGGYEQYF
>-|TRBD1|TRBJ1-1|TRBV6-5
TGTGCCAGCAGTAACAGGGGGCGTCGGGCTTTCTTT
CASSNRGRRAFF
>few|-|TRBJ1-3|TRBV19
TGTGCCAGCACGACAGGCTCCTCTGGAAACACCATATATTTT
CASTTGSSGNTIYF